Following are 6 T cell receptor beta chains from one sample sequenced in a study of human T cells and chemical hapten exposure. Each CDR3 protein gets one entry after TCRdb re-called the RACE reads with MiXCR. The sample yields fewer than 65,000 distinct CDR3 sequences, around a tenth seen once. Specified time point: pre-sensitization, week 0. Treatment meaning: therapeutic diphenylcyclopropenone sensitization with weekly scalp DPC. The source material was whole blood, sampled in connection with sensitization to the hapten diphenylcyclopropenone (DPC). The source of these receptors is a woman aged 40 to 50 with alopecia areata. Some clones in this sample may be carry-over from other donors' samples.

This clonotype was observed a handful of times. V gene TRBV6-6 combines with J gene TRBJ1-5; possibly TRBD1 for D (6 bases). CDR1 and CDR2 from the germline V gene are MNHNY and SVGAGI (reference sequence). The CDR3 totals 15 residues. V dropped 4 bases and J dropped 6 bases, with 16 bases sitting between them. The DNA for the CDR3 is TGTGCCAGCAGTTTTTCAACTTTACAGGGTCAGCCCCAGCATTTT. Amino acid sequence: CASSFSTLQGQPQHF.

The chain recombines TRBV3-1 with TRBJ2-1, with 8 positions matching TRBD1. The CDR3 has 14 residues. Germline trimming cut 2 bases from V and 5 bases from J; bases unmatched to any gene: 2. Germline loops: CDR1 LGHDT, CDR2 YNNKEL (reference sequence). The CDR3 DNA reads as TGTGCCAGCAGCCAAATGACAGGGGACAATGAGCAGTTCTTC. Translating it yields CASSQMTGDNEQFF.

The chain carries TRBV5-5 and TRBJ2-6; the D gene is possibly TRBD2 (6 bases). V lost 1 base, J lost 1 base, and 12 bases lay in between. CDR1 is SGHKS, CDR2 YYEKEE, per germline (reference sequence). The CDR3 is made up of 17 amino acids. CDR3: CASSLRTTGSGANVLTF. The CDR3 DNA is TGTGCCAGCAGCTTGCGGACTACCGGTTCTGGGGCCAACGTCCTGACTTTC.

This clonotype was found many times. The V gene is TRBV7-6, the J gene TRBJ2-3; 8 positions match TRBD2. This CDR3 has 15 residues. The V gene's germline CDR1 is SGHVS and CDR2 FNYEAQ. The J segment lost 2 bases and the V segment lost 2 bases, leaving 3 bases of the junction unmatched. The CDR3 is CASSLRLALTDTQYF. DNA for the CDR3: TGTGCCAGCAGCTTAAGACTAGCGCTCACAGATACGCAGTATTTT.

J is TRBJ2-1 and V is TRBV6-4, with D perhaps given as TRBD1 or TRBD2 (6 bases each). The V gene lost 8 bases and the J gene lost 7 bases, with 9 bases spanning the gap. The CDR3 has 11 residues. Germline V gene sequence: CDR1 MRHNA, CDR2 SNTAGT. The CDR3: CASRGPNEQFF. The CDR3 DNA sequence: TGTGCCAGCCGGGGGCCTAATGAGCAGTTCTTC.

In this sample, this clonotype turned up many times. V is TRBV18 and J is TRBJ1-1; perhaps TRBD1 as D (5 bases). The CDR3 has 11 amino acids. Per the germline V gene, CDR1 is KGHSH and CDR2 is LQKENI. The germline V and J ends were trimmed by 3 bases and 8 bases, with 7 bases remaining between them. The CDR3 here is CASSPDSEAFF. In DNA form, the CDR3 reads TGTGCCAGCTCACCCGACAGCGAAGCTTTCTTT.